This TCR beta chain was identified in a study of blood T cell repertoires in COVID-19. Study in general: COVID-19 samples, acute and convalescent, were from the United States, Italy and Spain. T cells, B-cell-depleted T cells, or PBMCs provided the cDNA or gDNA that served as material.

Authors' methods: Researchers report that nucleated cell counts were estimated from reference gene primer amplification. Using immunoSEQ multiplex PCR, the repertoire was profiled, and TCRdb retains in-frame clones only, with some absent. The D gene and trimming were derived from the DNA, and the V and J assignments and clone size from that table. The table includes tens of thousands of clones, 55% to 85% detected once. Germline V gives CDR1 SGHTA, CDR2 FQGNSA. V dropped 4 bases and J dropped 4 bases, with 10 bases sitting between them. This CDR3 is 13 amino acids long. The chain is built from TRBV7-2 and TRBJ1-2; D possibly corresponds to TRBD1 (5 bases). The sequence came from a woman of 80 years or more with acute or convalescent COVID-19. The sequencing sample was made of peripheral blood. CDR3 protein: CASSSSGGYGYTF. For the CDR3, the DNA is TGTGCCAGCAGCTCCAGCGGGGGCTATGGCTACACCTTC. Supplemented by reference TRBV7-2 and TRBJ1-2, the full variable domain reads GAGVSQSPSNKVTEKGKDVELRCDPISGHTALYWYRQSLGQGLEFLIYFQGNSAPDKSGLPSDRFSAERTGGSVSTLTIQRTQQEDSAVYLCASSSSGGYGYTFGSGTRLTVV.